Below are 26 T cell receptor beta chains sequenced from a single sample in a study of T cells in Graves' hyperthyroidism and ophthalmopathy. TCR beta CDR3 regions were amplified from RNA transcripts. A first-round RT-PCR of the TCR CDR3 used the HTBI primer set. TCRdb analysed the multiplex PCR reads with MiXCR anew, one entry per CDR3 protein. This table holds hundreds of thousands of distinct CDR3 sequences, less than 25% found once. Sequencing was carried out using blood. The origin of the receptors is a man aged 25-45 years with Graves' ophthalmopathy.

This clonotype has just a few counts. The chain couples TRBV7-9 to TRBJ2-1; 7 bases are shared with TRBD2. The CDR3 sequence is 16 residues long. Germline loops: CDR1 SEHNR, CDR2 FQNEAQ (reference sequence). J gave up 8 bases and V 2 bases, and 12 bases lay outside the gene matches. In DNA form, the CDR3 reads TGTGCCAGCAGCTTATCAGTGGGAGGGCCGGCCGATGAGCAGTTCTTC. It codes for CASSLSVGGPADEQFF.

This clonotype was detected a few times. This chain joins TRBV20-1 and TRBJ2-1, with 14 bases that match TRBD2. Germline CDR1 and CDR2: DFQATT and SNEGSKA (reference sequence). The V segment lost 6 bases and the J segment 5 bases; nucleotides outside the gene matches: 9. The length of the CDR3 is 16 residues. Written as DNA, the CDR3 is TGCAGTGCGAGGACTAGCGGGAGGCCGATTAACAATGAGCAGTTCTTC. This sequence encodes CSARTSGRPINNEQFF.

The rearrangement uses TRBV24-1 and TRBJ2-1; TRBD2 matches at 15 bases. Per the germline V gene, CDR1 is KGHDR and CDR2 is SFDVKD. Trimming removed 7 bases from V and 0 bases from J; junction bases left unmatched: 15. The CDR3 is 21 residues long. CDR3 in DNA: TGTGCCACCAGCGGACTAGCGGGAGGGGTAGGGTCTCTGGACTCCTACAATGAGCAGTTCTTC. Translation: CATSGLAGGVGSLDSYNEQFF.

V and J are TRBV5-5 and TRBJ1-2; D remains ambiguous. Trimming removed 6 bases from V and 9 bases from J, with 15 bases in between. Germline assignment: CDR1 SGHKS and CDR2 YYEKEE (reference sequence). The CDR3 is made up of 12 amino acids. The CDR3 protein is CASTSQGGSYTF. In DNA, the CDR3 is TGTGCCAGCACCTCCCAAGGAGGGAGCTACACCTTC.

In its sample, this clonotype was seen a few times. The chain couples TRBV15 to TRBJ1-4, with TRBD1 identical over 7 bases. Looked up from germline, CDR1 is LNHNV and CDR2 is YYDKDF (reference sequence). V lost 4 bases and J lost 2; bases outside the gene matches: 13. CDR3 length equals 18 residues. The CDR3 loop is CATSTGGLFEKTNEKLFF. The CDR3 DNA reads as TGTGCCACCAGCACAGGGGGTTTATTCGAGAAGACTAATGAAAAACTGTTTTTT.

This clonotype was seen a handful of times. The V call is TRBV12-3 or TRBV12-4, the J call TRBJ1-5; maybe TRBD1 (5 bases). With 6 bases removed from V and 4 bases from J, the gap between germline ends came to 16 bases. The CDR3 covers 15 residues. The CDR3 is CASRERQSLNQPQHF. The CDR3 bases are TGTGCCAGCAGAGAAAGACAGAGCCTAAATCAGCCCCAGCATTTT.

This chain joins TRBV12-3 or TRBV12-4 and TRBJ2-7; 10 nucleotides match TRBD2. V shed 6 bases, J shed 2 bases, and the junction held 4 bases outside the gene matches. This CDR3 region has 14 residues. CDR3 loop: CASRTSGTTYEQYF. The CDR3 DNA follows: TGTGCCAGCAGAACTAGCGGGACAACCTACGAGCAGTACTTC.

In this sample, this clonotype turned up a few times. The J gene is TRBJ2-1, the V gene TRBV2, with a tentative D call TRBD1 (6 bases). Trimming removed 6 bases from V and 3 bases from J, with 9 bases in between. CDR1 is SNHLY and CDR2 is FYNNEI in the germline V gene. The CDR3 sequence is 13 residues long. CDR3 amino acids: CASSGTIYNEQFF. CDR3 DNA sequence: TGTGCCAGCAGCGGGACAATCTACAATGAGCAGTTCTTC.

This clonotype appeared a few times. The rearrangement uses TRBV13 and TRBJ1-1; 8 nucleotides match TRBD1. CDR3 size: 15 residues. From germline, CDR1 is PRHDT and CDR2 FYEKMQ (reference sequence). V lost 5 bases and J lost 1; bases outside the gene matches: 6. This CDR3 is CASSPRTGSNTEAFF. CDR3 sequence (DNA): TGTGCCAGCAGCCCCCGGACAGGGTCGAACACTGAAGCTTTCTTT. The full variable domain, rest sourced from reference TRBV13 and TRBJ1-1, is AAGVIQSPRHLIKEKRETATLKCYPIPRHDTVYWYQQGPGQDPQFLISFYEKMQSDKGSIPDRFSAQQFSDYHSELNMSSLELGDSALYFCASSPRTGSNTEAFFGQGTRLTVV.

This clonotype was observed a handful of times. This chain connects TRBV12-3 or TRBV12-4 to TRBJ2-1, with TRBD2 identical over 9 bases. V dropped 3 bases and J dropped 3; count of bases not matched to a gene: 12. CDR3 length: 18 residues. CDR3 DNA sequence: TGTGCCAGCAGTTTTAGTACTGTAGCGGGAGTTTTCTACAATGAGCAGTTCTTC. As protein: CASSFSTVAGVFYNEQFF.

This rearrangement joins TRBV18 to TRBJ1-1; 9 bases are a match to TRBD1. Trimming removed 3 bases from V and 2 bases from J; junction bases left unmatched: 10. Germline values: CDR1 KGHSH, CDR2 LQKENI. The CDR3 extends over 17 amino acids. The DNA for the CDR3 is TGTGCCAGCTCACCGGCCTGGGACAGGGAGTCTAACACTGAAGCTTTCTTT. Translating it yields CASSPAWDRESNTEAFF.

A few counts support this clonotype. The chain uses TRBV4-1 and TRBJ2-1; D remains ambiguous. Trimming stripped 0 bases from V and 4 bases from J, with 7 bases between. CDR1 is MGHRA and CDR2 is YSYEKL in the germline V gene. This CDR3 is built from 14 residues. The CDR3 sequence is CASSQESKYNEQFF. CDR3 sequence (DNA): TGCGCCAGCAGCCAAGAATCCAAGTACAATGAGCAGTTCTTC.

The rearrangement links TRBV20-1 to TRBJ2-3; 11 bases map to TRBD2. Germline trimming cut 1 base from V and 0 bases from J; bases unmatched to any gene: 12. Germline-derived CDR1 and CDR2 are DFQATT and SNEGSKA (reference sequence). The CDR3 runs 19 residues. CDR3 residues: CSARALLAGATSSTDTQYF. The CDR3 DNA is TGCAGTGCTAGAGCCTTACTAGCGGGAGCTACTTCTAGCACAGATACGCAGTATTTT.

With respect to this clonotype: Since a much larger clone is just one base distant, this may be a read error. The V gene is TRBV12-3 or TRBV12-4, the J gene TRBJ2-2; weak D call: TRBD2 (5 bases). The CDR3 consists of 17 residues. Here the CDR3 reads CASSSNNRALGTGELSF. In DNA form, the CDR3 reads TGTGCCAGCAGTTCGAACAACCGGGCCCTCGGCACCGGGGAGCTGTCTTTT.

This sequence joins TRBV4-1 and TRBJ2-7; D may correspond to TRBD1 or TRBD2 (5 bases each). The germline V gene has CDR1 MGHRA and CDR2 YSYEKL. Deletions cut 3 bases from V and 3 bases from J, with 12 bases between. The CDR3 consists of 14 residues. The CDR3 nucleotides are TGCGCCAGCAGCCAGAGGGACCTCAGCTACGAGCAGTACTTC. Protein: CASSQRDLSYEQYF.

Regarding this clonotype: A read error is possible here, since a much larger clone lies one base away. V and J are TRBV6-4 and TRBJ1-5, with D unclear. Germline V gene lookup returns CDR1 MRHNA and CDR2 SNTAGT. CDR3 length equals 13 residues. CDR3 in DNA: TGTGCCAGCAGTTATCGCAGCAATCAGCCCCAGCCTTTT. As protein: CASSYRSNQPQPF.

The V and J genes are TRBV10-1 and TRBJ2-7, with 10 nucleotides matching TRBD1. The CDR3 has 16 amino acids. V gave up 1 base and J gave up 1 base; unmatched junction bases: 4. Germline CDR1 and CDR2: WNHNN and SYGVQD (reference sequence). Written as DNA, the CDR3 is TGCGCCAGCAGTGAGTATCCGGGACAGGGGTCCTACGAGCAGTACTTC. Translated, it gives CASSEYPGQGSYEQYF.

This clonotype has only a few counts. V and J are TRBV19 and TRBJ1-2; D remains unclear. Germline V gene lookup returns CDR1 LNHDA and CDR2 SQIVND (reference sequence). CDR3 size: 14 residues. Trimming took off 0 bases at V and 5 bases at J, with 10 bases between the two ends. CDR3 sequence (DNA): TGTGCCAGTAGTATAGACAGGTTTACTTATGGCTACACCTTC. It yields the protein CASSIDRFTYGYTF.

The CDR3 region has the DNA TGTGCCAGCAGCTTCCTCAAACTGGGAAGCTCCTACAATGAGCAGTTCTTC. It yields the protein CASSFLKLGSSYNEQFF. V and J are TRBV5-6 and TRBJ2-1; D unresolved. V was trimmed by 2 bases and J by 0 bases, leaving 15 bases between them. Germline CDR1 and CDR2: SGHDT and YYEEEE. The CDR3 spans 17 residues.

The CDR3 DNA follows: TGTGCCAGCAGTCCGAGCGCAGGGGGTATTACAGAGACCCAGTACTTC. Residues: CASSPSAGGITETQYF. The chain recombines TRBV6-1 with TRBJ2-5, with 7 bases aligning to TRBD1. CDR3 length: 16 amino acids. The junction had 13 bases not matched to a gene; V was cut back by 5 bases and J by 4 bases. Germline V lookup: CDR1 MNHNS, CDR2 SASEGT.

Only a few counts were recorded for this clonotype. The chain joins TRBV11-2 to TRBJ2-5, with a possible D match to TRBD1 (6 bases). The CDR3 totals 16 residues. V lost 3 bases to trimming and J lost 0 bases, with 14 bases between them. Germline V gene data show CDR1 as SGHAT and CDR2 as FQNNGV. CDR3 residues: CASSFSDRKYQETQYF. The DNA of the CDR3 is TGTGCCAGCAGCTTTTCGGACAGAAAGTACCAAGAGACCCAGTACTTC.

This clonotype has just a few counts. The chain is built from TRBV28 and TRBJ1-2; a possible D gene is TRBD1 (5 bases). The V end was cut by 2 bases, the J end by 8 bases, with 9 bases between. This CDR3 region has 12 residues. In germline, CDR1 is MDHEN, CDR2 SYDVKM. As DNA, the CDR3 is TGTGCCAGCAGTTTAGGGACCTCGGGCTACACCTTC. This translates into CASSLGTSGYTF.

The CDR3 nucleotides read TGTGCCAGCTCACCATCAGACAGGGCTTTCTTT. Its protein product is CASSPSDRAFF. The chain recombines TRBV18 with TRBJ1-1, with a weak D call TRBD1 (6 bases). The CDR3 extends over 11 amino acids. In germline, CDR1 is KGHSH, CDR2 LQKENI. Trimming took 2 bases from V and 11 from J, leaving 9 bases between them.

Only a few counts were recorded for this clonotype. This sequence joins TRBV10-1 and TRBJ2-3; D may correspond to TRBD1 or TRBD2 (5 bases each). V lost 4 bases and J 3 bases, leaving 11 bases between the germline ends. The CDR3 covers 14 residues. In germline, CDR1 is WNHNN, CDR2 SYGVQD (reference sequence). The CDR3 loop reads CASSVLGVTDTQYF. CDR3 bases: TGCGCCAGCAGTGTGCTGGGGGTAACAGATACGCAGTATTTT.

This clonotype was picked up a small number of times. This chain joins TRBV27 and TRBJ2-5; TRBD2 aligns across 10 bases. Germline trimming cut 3 bases from V and 4 bases from J; bases unmatched to any gene: 5. The CDR3 totals 15 residues. Germline V gives CDR1 MNHEY, CDR2 SMNVEV (reference sequence). DNA for the CDR3: TGTGCCAGCAGTTTCTCTAGCGGGAGCGGAGAGACCCAGTACTTC. Translating it yields CASSFSSGSGETQYF.

This chain connects TRBV4-1 to TRBJ2-7; possibly TRBD1 or TRBD2 for D (5 bases each). Germline V lookup: CDR1 MGHRA, CDR2 YSYEKL. This CDR3 contains 15 residues. The V end lost 1 base, the J end lost 4 bases, and 14 bases lay between the germline ends. CDR3 residues: CASSQGQGDRYEQYF. The CDR3 DNA reads TGCGCCAGCAGCCAAGGTCAGGGAGATCGGTACGAGCAGTACTTC.